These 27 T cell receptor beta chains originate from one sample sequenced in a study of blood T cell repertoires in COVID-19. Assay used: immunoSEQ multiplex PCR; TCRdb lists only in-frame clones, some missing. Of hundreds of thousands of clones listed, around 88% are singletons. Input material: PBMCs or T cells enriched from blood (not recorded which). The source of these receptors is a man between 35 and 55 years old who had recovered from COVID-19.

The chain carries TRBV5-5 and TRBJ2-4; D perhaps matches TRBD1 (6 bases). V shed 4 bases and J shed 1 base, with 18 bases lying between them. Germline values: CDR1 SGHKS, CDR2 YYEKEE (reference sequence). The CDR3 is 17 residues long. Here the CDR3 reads CASSNIPGDRAKNIQYF. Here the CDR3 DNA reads TGTGCCAGCAGCAATATACCAGGGGACCGGGCCAAAAACATTCAGTACTTC.

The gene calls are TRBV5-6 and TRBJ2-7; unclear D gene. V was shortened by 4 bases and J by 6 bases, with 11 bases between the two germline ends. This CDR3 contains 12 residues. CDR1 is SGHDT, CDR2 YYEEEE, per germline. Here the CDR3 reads CASSQYPGEQYF. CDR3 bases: TGTGCCAGCAGCCAATATCCGGGCGAGCAGTACTTC.

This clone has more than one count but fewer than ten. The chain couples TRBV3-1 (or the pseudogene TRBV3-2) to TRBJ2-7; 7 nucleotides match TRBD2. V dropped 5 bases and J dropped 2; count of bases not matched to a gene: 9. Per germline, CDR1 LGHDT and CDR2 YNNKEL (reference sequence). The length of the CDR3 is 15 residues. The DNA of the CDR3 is TGTGCCAGCAGCTATACGAGGACTAGGCCCTACGAGCAGTACTTC. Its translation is CASSYTRTRPYEQYF.

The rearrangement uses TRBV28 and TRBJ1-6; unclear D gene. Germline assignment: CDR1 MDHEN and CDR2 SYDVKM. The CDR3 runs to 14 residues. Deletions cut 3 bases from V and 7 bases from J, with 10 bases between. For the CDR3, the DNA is TGTGCCAGCAGTTTTCCGGGTACGAATTCACCCCTCCACTTT. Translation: CASSFPGTNSPLHF. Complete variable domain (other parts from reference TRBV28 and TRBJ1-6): DVKVTQSSRYLVKRTGEKVFLECVQDMDHENMFWYRQDPGLGLRLIYFSYDVKMKEKGDIPEGYSVSREKKERFSLILESASTNQTSMYLCASSFPGTNSPLHFGNGTRLTVT.

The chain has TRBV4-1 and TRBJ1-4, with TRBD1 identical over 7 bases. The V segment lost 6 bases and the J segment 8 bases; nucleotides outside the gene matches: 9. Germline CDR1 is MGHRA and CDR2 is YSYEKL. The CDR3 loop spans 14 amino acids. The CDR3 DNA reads TGCGCCAGCAGACTTGCAGGGGGTGAAGAAAAACTGTTTTTT. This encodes CASRLAGGEEKLFF.

The CDR3 nucleotides are TGTGCTAGTGACTTTGGGCGGGCCTACTACAATGAGCAGTTCTTC. Translation gives CASDFGRAYYNEQFF. This rearrangement joins TRBV12-5 to TRBJ2-1, with D possibly matching TRBD2 (5 bases). This CDR3 has 15 residues. V shed 7 bases and J shed 3 bases, with 16 bases lying between them. Germline V CDR1 and CDR2: LGHNT, FRNRAP.

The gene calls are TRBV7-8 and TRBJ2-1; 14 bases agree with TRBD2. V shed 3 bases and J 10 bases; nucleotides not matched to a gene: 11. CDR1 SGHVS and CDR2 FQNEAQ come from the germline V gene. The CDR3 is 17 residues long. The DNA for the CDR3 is TGTGCCAGCAGCTTCGACCGAGGACTAGCGGGAGGTGGAGAGCAGTTCTTC. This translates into CASSFDRGLAGGGEQFF.

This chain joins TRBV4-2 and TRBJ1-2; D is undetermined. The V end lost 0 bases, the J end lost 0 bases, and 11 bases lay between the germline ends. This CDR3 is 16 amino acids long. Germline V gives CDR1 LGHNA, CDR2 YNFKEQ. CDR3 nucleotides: TGTGCCAGCAGCCAAGAGGTGCGGCCAACTAACTATGGCTACACCTTC. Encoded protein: CASSQEVRPTNYGYTF.

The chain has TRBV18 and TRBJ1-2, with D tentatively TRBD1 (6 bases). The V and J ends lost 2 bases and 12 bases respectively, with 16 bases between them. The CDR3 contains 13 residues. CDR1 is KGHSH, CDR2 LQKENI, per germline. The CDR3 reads CASSPDGTPQHTF. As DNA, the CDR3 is TGTGCCAGCTCACCAGACGGGACACCCCAGCACACCTTC.

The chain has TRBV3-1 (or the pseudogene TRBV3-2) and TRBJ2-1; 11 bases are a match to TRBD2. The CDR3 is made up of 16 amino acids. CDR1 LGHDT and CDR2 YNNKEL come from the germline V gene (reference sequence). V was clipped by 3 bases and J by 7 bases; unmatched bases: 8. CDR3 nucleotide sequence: TGTGCCAGCAGCCACTTAGCGGGGGGGCCTATGAATGAGCAGTTCTTC. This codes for CASSHLAGGPMNEQFF.

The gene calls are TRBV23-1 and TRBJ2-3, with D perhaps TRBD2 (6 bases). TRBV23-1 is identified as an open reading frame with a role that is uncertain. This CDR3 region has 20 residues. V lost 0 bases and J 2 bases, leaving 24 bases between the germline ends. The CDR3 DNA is TGCGCCAGCAGTCAATCCCTGGACTTACCGGGGGAAAGTCTCACAGATACGCAGTATTTT. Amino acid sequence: CASSQSLDLPGESLTDTQYF.

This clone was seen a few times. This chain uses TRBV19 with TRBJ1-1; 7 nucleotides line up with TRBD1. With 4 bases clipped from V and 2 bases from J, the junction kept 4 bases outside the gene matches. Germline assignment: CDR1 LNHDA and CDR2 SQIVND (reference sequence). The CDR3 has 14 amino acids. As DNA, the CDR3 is TGTGCCAGTAGTAAAACAGGGGCCAACACTGAAGCTTTCTTT. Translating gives CASSKTGANTEAFF.

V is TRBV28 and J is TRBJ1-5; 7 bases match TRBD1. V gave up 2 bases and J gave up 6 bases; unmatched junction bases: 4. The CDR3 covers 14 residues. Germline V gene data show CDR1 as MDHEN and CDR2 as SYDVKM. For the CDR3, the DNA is TGTGCCAGCAGTTTACAGGGGGGTTTTCAGCCCCAGCATTTT. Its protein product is CASSLQGGFQPQHF.

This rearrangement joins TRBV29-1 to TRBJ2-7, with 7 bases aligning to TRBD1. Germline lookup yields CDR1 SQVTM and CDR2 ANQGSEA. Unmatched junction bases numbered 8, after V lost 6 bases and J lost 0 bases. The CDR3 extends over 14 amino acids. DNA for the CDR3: TGCAGCGTCTCCCGGGACAGTTCCTCCTACGAGCAGTACTTC. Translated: CSVSRDSSSYEQYF.

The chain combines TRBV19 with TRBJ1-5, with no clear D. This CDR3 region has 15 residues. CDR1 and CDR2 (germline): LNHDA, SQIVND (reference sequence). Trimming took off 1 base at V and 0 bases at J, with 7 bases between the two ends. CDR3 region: CASSIGSYSNQPQHF. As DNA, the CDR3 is TGTGCCAGTAGTATAGGTAGTTATAGCAATCAGCCCCAGCATTTT.

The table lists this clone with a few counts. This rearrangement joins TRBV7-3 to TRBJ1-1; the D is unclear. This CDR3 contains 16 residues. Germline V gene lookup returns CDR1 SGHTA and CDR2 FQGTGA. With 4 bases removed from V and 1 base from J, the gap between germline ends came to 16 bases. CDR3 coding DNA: TGTGCCAGCAGCTCGAACAGTCAACGGGGGAACACTGAAGCTTTCTTT. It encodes CASSSNSQRGNTEAFF.

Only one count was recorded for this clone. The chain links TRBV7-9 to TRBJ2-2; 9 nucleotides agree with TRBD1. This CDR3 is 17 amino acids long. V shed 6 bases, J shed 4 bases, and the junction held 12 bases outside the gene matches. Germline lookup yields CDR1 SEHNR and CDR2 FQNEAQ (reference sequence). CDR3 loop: CASRTKPGQGSTGELFF. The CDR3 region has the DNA TGTGCCAGCAGAACAAAACCGGGACAGGGTTCCACCGGGGAGCTGTTTTTT.

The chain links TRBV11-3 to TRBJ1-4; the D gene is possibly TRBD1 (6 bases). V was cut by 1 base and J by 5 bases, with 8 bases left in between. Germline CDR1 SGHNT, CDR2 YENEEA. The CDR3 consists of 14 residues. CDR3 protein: CASSLGQENEKLFF. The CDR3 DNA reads TGTGCCAGCAGCTTAGGACAGGAGAATGAAAAACTGTTTTTT.

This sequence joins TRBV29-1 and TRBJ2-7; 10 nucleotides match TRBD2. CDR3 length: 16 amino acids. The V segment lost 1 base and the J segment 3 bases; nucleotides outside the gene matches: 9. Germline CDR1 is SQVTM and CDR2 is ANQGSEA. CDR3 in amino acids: CSVEGSSGSAFYEQYF. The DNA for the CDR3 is TGCAGCGTTGAAGGGTCTAGCGGGAGTGCATTCTACGAGCAGTACTTC.

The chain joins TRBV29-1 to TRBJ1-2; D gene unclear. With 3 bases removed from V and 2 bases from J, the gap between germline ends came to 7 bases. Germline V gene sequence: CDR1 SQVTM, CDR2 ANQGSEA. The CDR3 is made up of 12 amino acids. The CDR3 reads CSVDQVNYGYTF. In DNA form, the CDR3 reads TGCAGCGTTGATCAGGTGAACTATGGCTACACCTTC.

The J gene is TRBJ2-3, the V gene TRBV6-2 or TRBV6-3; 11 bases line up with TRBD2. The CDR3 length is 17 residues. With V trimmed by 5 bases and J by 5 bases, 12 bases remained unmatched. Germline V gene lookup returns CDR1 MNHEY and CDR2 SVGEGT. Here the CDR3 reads CASSRSGRANVLDTQYF. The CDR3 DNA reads TGTGCCAGCAGTCGTAGCGGGAGGGCAAACGTCTTAGATACGCAGTATTTT.

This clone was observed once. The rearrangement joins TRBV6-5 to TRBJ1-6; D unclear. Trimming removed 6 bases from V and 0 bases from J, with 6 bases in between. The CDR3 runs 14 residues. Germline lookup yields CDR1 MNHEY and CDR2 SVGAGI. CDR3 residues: CASREGSYNSPLHF. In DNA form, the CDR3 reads TGTGCCAGCAGAGAGGGCTCCTATAATTCACCCCTCCACTTT.

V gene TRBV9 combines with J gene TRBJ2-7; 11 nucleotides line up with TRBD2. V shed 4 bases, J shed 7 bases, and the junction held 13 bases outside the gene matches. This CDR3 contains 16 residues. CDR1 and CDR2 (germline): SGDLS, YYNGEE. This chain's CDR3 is CASSPETSGTVGEQYF. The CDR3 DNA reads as TGTGCCAGCAGCCCCGAGACTAGCGGGACCGTGGGAGAGCAGTACTTC.

CDR3 in DNA: TGTGCCAGCAGTCCTTCCGGGGGGACCACTAATGAAAAACTGTTTTTT. Translated, it gives CASSPSGGTTNEKLFF. J is TRBJ1-4 and V is TRBV25-1; possibly TRBD1 for D (5 bases). The CDR3 extends over 16 amino acids. The germline V gene has CDR1 MGHDK and CDR2 SYGVNS. Trimming took off 5 bases at V and 2 bases at J, with 15 bases between the two ends. The full variable domain, completed using reference TRBV25-1 and TRBJ1-4, is EADIYQTPRYLVIGTGKKITLECSQTMGHDKMYWYQQDPGMELHLIHYSYGVNSTEKGDLSSESTVSRIRTEHFPLTLESARPSHTSQYLCASSPSGGTTNEKLFFGSGTQLSVL.

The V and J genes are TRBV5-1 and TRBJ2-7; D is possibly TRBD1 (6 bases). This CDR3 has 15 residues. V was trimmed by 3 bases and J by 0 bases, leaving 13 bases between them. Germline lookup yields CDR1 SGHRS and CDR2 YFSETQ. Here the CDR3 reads CASSSPETGSYEQYF. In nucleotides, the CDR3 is TGCGCCAGCAGCTCCCCAGAGACAGGCTCCTACGAGCAGTACTTC.

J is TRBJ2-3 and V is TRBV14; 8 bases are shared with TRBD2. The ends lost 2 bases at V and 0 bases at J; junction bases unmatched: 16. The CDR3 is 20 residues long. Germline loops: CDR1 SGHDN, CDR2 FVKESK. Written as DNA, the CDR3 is TGTGCCAGCAGCCAACGAATATTCACCCAGACTAGCGCGAGCACAGATACGCAGTATTTT. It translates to CASSQRIFTQTSASTDTQYF.

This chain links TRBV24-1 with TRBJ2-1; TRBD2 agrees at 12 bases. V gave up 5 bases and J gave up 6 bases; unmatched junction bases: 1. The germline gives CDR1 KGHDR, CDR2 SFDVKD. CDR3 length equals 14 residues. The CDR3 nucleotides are TGTGCCACCAGTGTGACTAGCGGGAGCAATGAGCAGTTCTTC. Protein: CATSVTSGSNEQFF.